These 23 T cell receptor beta chains were sequenced from one sample in a study of OX40 agonist ivuxolimab in advanced cancers. TCRdb keeps only in-frame clones here, not all; method: immunoSEQ multiplex PCR. Of about 88,000 clones listed, 87% are singletons. The sequencing used CD4+ or CD8+ T cells sorted from blood, collected in a trial of the OX40 agonist ivuxolimab. The receptors come from an adult with an advanced solid tumor such as melanoma, head and neck, liver or kidney cancer.

This clone was found once. The chain combines TRBV6-1 with TRBJ2-5, with 9 bases fitting TRBD2. Trimming removed 1 base from V and 3 bases from J; junction bases left unmatched: 6. The CDR3 is made up of 16 amino acids. Germline CDR1 MNHNS, CDR2 SASEGT. CDR3 region: CASSEGGLAREETQYF. CDR3 nucleotides: TGTGCCAGCAGTGAAGGTGGACTAGCGAGAGAAGAGACCCAGTACTTC.

The rearrangement links TRBV7-9 to TRBJ2-5; 13 nucleotides line up with TRBD2. The V gene's germline CDR1 is SEHNR and CDR2 FQNEAQ (reference sequence). V was clipped by 4 bases and J by 2 bases; unmatched bases: 4. This CDR3 has 16 amino acids. CDR3 sequence (DNA): TGTGCCAGCAGCTCCACACTAGCGGGAGGGCAAGAGACCCAGTACTTC. Protein sequence: CASSSTLAGGQETQYF.

V usage is TRBV27 and J usage is TRBJ2-1; D ambiguous. CDR1 is MNHEY and CDR2 is SMNVEV in the germline V gene (reference sequence). V was shortened by 5 bases and J by 0 bases, with 14 bases between the two germline ends. The CDR3 covers 16 residues. Here the CDR3 DNA reads TGTGCCAGCAGTGCCCGCAGTCTTAACTCCTACAATGAGCAGTTCTTC. Encoded protein: CASSARSLNSYNEQFF.

Points on this clone: Sequence at one end of the junction differs from germline and may be a read error. The same CDR3 also results from other DNA sequences found in this sample. V and J are TRBV11-3 and TRBJ2-7; TRBD1 aligns across 7 bases. This CDR3 contains 14 residues. From germline, CDR1 is SGHNT and CDR2 YENEEA. CDR3 sequence (DNA): TGTGCCAGCAGCTCCAGACAGGGAGCCCACGAGCAGTACTTT. Translated, it gives CASSSRQGAHEQYF.

This clone occurred a few times. This sequence joins TRBV27 and TRBJ2-1; 10 bases agree with TRBD2. CDR1 MNHEY and CDR2 SMNVEV come from the germline V gene (reference sequence). V dropped 2 bases and J dropped 12; count of bases not matched to a gene: 7. This CDR3 has 14 residues. In DNA, the CDR3 is TGTGCCAGCAGTTTAGCGGCTAGCGGGAGTAGGCAGTTCTTC. Its translation is CASSLAASGSRQFF.

The chain uses TRBV29-1 and TRBJ2-2; 9 bases align to TRBD1. Trimming took 2 bases from V and 8 from J; bases not matched to a gene: 6. This CDR3 region has 14 residues. CDR1 SQVTM and CDR2 ANQGSEA come from the germline V gene. The CDR3 sequence is CSVETGQGEGELFF. In DNA, the CDR3 is TGCAGCGTTGAAACGGGACAGGGTGAGGGGGAGCTGTTTTTT.

The V call is TRBV6-5, the J call TRBJ1-2; the D gene is possibly TRBD1 (5 bases). Trimming took 5 bases from V and 8 from J, leaving 9 bases between them. The CDR3 is made up of 11 amino acids. Per the germline V gene, CDR1 is MNHEY and CDR2 is SVGAGI. The CDR3 spells CASSQQDGYTF. DNA of the CDR3: TGTGCCAGCAGTCAACAGGACGGCTACACCTTC.

This clone came up once. The chain links TRBV14 to TRBJ2-5; D unclear. Germline values: CDR1 SGHDN, CDR2 FVKESK. V was cut by 4 bases and J by 5 bases, with 17 bases left in between. The CDR3 is 15 amino acids. The chain's CDR3 is CASSPSIRSLETQYF. The CDR3 nucleotides are TGTGCCAGCAGCCCCTCGATTCGGAGCCTGGAGACCCAGTACTTC.

The chain carries TRBV30 and TRBJ2-3, with D perhaps matching TRBD1 or TRBD2 (6 bases each). In germline, CDR1 is GTSNPN, CDR2 SVGIG (reference sequence). Trimming cost V 1 base and J 8 bases, with 13 bases left between them. The length of the CDR3 is 13 residues. DNA for the CDR3: TGTGCCTGGAGTGGGGGGGCGGATGGTACGCAGTATTTT. Translated, it gives CAWSGGADGTQYF.

The rearrangement links TRBV7-2 to TRBJ2-2; D is undetermined. The CDR3 is made up of 14 amino acids. Germline assignment: CDR1 SGHTA and CDR2 FQGNSA. V was shortened by 2 bases and J by 6 bases, with 10 bases between the two germline ends. Here the CDR3 reads CASSLSPSAGELFF. DNA for the CDR3: TGTGCCAGCAGCTTATCTCCTAGTGCCGGGGAGCTGTTTTTT.

The V and J genes are TRBV28 and TRBJ2-4; 8 bases are a match to TRBD2. The germline V gene has CDR1 MDHEN and CDR2 SYDVKM. J was trimmed by 7 bases and V by 3 bases; bases with no gene match: 5. The CDR3 extends over 14 amino acids. The CDR3 protein is CASSLGGGGNIQYF. The CDR3 DNA reads TGTGCCAGCAGTTTGGGCGGCGGGGGGAACATTCAGTACTTC.

The rearrangement links TRBV7-9 to TRBJ2-2; D not certain. Germline CDR1 reads SEHNR; CDR2 reads FQNEAQ (reference sequence). The germline V and J ends were trimmed by 10 bases and 1 base, with 13 bases remaining between them. There are 14 residues in the CDR3. Here the CDR3 reads CATQTGRNTGELFF. In nucleotides, the CDR3 is TGTGCCACCCAGACTGGACGGAACACCGGGGAGCTGTTTTTT.

The genes are TRBV11-3 and TRBJ1-4; tentatively, D is TRBD1 (6 bases). This CDR3 region has 15 residues. Germline V CDR1 and CDR2: SGHNT, YENEEA. Trimming took off 5 bases at V and 2 bases at J, with 12 bases between the two ends. The CDR3 reads CASSIQGGTNEKLFF. DNA of the CDR3: TGTGCCAGCAGCATACAGGGTGGGACTAATGAAAAACTGTTTTTT.

The chain couples TRBV29-1 to TRBJ2-7, with D perhaps matching TRBD2 (6 bases). Germline-derived CDR1 and CDR2 are SQVTM and ANQGSEA. The CDR3 is 11 amino acids. Between the trimmed V and J ends, which lost 3 bases and 5 bases, there was a span of 8 bases. CDR3 nucleotide sequence: TGCAGCGTTGAGTCGGGGGACGAGCAGTACTTC. It encodes CSVESGDEQYF.

J is TRBJ2-6 and V is TRBV6-1; D is unresolved. The germline V and J ends were trimmed by 10 bases and 0 bases, with 1 base remaining between them. This CDR3 is 11 amino acids long. The germline gives CDR1 MNHNS, CDR2 SASEGT. CDR3 DNA: TGTGCCACCTCTGGGGCCAACGTCCTGACTTTC. It encodes CATSGANVLTF.

This sequence joins TRBV7-2 and TRBJ2-5, with 8 bases identical to TRBD2. The CDR3 length is 15 residues. After removal of 6 bases from V and 1 base from J, the junction contained 7 bases not matched to a gene. In germline, CDR1 is SGHTA, CDR2 FQGNSA. The CDR3: CASSQLGTSQETQYF. CDR3 bases: TGTGCCAGCAGTCAGTTGGGGACTAGCCAAGAGACCCAGTACTTC. Full variable domain (remainder filled in from reference TRBV7-2 and TRBJ2-5): GAGVSQSPSNKVTEKGKDVELRCDPISGHTALYWYRQSLGQGLEFLIYFQGNSAPDKSGLPSDRFSAERTGGSVSTLTIQRTQQEDSAVYLCASSQLGTSQETQYFGPGTRLLVL.

The chain combines TRBV7-2 with TRBJ1-2; the D is unclear. This CDR3 has 13 residues. The V and J ends lost 7 bases and 6 bases respectively, with 15 bases between them. Looked up from germline, CDR1 is SGHTA and CDR2 is FQGNSA. The CDR3 is CASNLERVHGYTF. CDR3 DNA sequence: TGTGCCAGCAACCTAGAGAGGGTTCATGGCTACACCTTC.

The chain couples TRBV10-3 to TRBJ2-1; 11 bases map to TRBD2. Germline lookup yields CDR1 ENHRY and CDR2 SYGVKD. The V segment lost 6 bases and the J segment 7 bases; nucleotides outside the gene matches: 5. This CDR3 comprises 14 residues. The CDR3: CAIRDSGGANEQFF. DNA for the CDR3: TGTGCCATCAGAGATAGCGGGGGGGCGAATGAGCAGTTCTTC.

To note about this clone: Sequence at one end of the junction differs from germline and may be a read error. The chain employs TRBV18 and TRBJ2-3, with no clear D. This CDR3 spans 11 amino acids. Per germline, CDR1 KGHSH and CDR2 LQKENI. In DNA, the CDR3 is TGTGCCAGCTCTCCACAGGATACGCAGTATTTT. Amino acid sequence: CASSPQDTQYF.

The chain couples TRBV19 to TRBJ2-5; 7 bases agree with TRBD1. Germline CDR1 and CDR2: LNHDA and SQIVND (reference sequence). The CDR3 totals 14 residues. The J segment lost 4 bases and the V segment lost 6 bases, leaving 8 bases of the junction unmatched. CDR3 region: CASRMGQLGETQYF. The CDR3 nucleotides are TGTGCCAGTAGAATGGGACAGCTTGGAGAGACCCAGTACTTC.

Turning to this clone: The CDR3 does not close with the conserved phenylalanine or tryptophan, likely indicating a read error. The DNA is omitted, as the CDR3 cannot be located on it reliably, and the CDR3 follows TCRdb's listing. This rearrangement joins TRBV21-1 to TRBJ1-4. TRBV21-1 is a pseudogene segment. The CDR3 spans 9 amino acids, including both terminal residues. CDR3 sequence: CASSKTPGG.

V is TRBV11-2 and J is TRBJ1-4; D unresolved. Per the germline V gene, CDR1 is SGHAT and CDR2 is FQNNGV. V lost 5 bases and J lost 7, with 8 bases in between. There are 12 residues in the CDR3. CDR3: CASSPVFEKLFF. CDR3 bases: TGTGCCAGCAGCCCCGTATTTGAAAAACTGTTTTTT.

The genes are TRBV9 and TRBJ2-3; unclear D gene. Germline V lookup: CDR1 SGDLS, CDR2 YYNGEE. This CDR3 spans 12 amino acids. Trimming stripped 3 bases from V and 2 bases from J, with 4 bases between. CDR3 nucleotides: TGTGCCAGCAGCGCCCCCACAGATACGCAGTATTTT. Residues: CASSAPTDTQYF. Together with reference TRBV9 and TRBJ2-3, the CDR3 gives the full variable domain: DSGVTQTPKHLITATGQRVTLRCSPRSGDLSVYWYQQSLDQGLQFLIQYYNGEERAKGNILERFSAQQFPDLHSELNLSSLELGDSALYFCASSAPTDTQYFGPGTRLTVL.